This T cell receptor (beta chain) was recovered during a study of blood T cells in healthy people across ages. Study-wide results and limits: Donor CMV status, an unknown factor, possibly confounded changes in expanded clonotypes.

Per germline, CDR1 DFQATT and CDR2 SNEGSKA (reference sequence). V dropped 6 bases and J dropped 2 bases, with 26 bases sitting between them. The CDR3 length is 17 residues. Alongside a J-beta primer mix, a sample-barcoded 5' primer served in a second PCR lasting roughly 7 to 11 cycles. Researchers report that each sample yielded at least 3 million CDR3-containing paired-end reads. TCRdb ran MiXCR on the 5' RACE reads and lists one entry per CDR3 protein. The top ten clones hold 7.9% of a sample with fewer than 1.5 million distinct CDR3 sequences, 42% of them seen once. There are a few counts of this clonotype. What it binds is unknown.

The receptor comes from a woman between 18 and 29 years old in good health. The genes are TRBV20-1 and TRBJ2-7, with D possibly being TRBD1 (6 bases). Sequences were obtained from blood. In nucleotides, the CDR3 is TGCAGTGCCGTCGTCGCGTCCGGGACACCGAATACCTACGAGCAGTACTTC. It codes for CSAVVASGTPNTYEQYF.